This T cell receptor beta chain was recovered during a study of CD8+CD57+ T cells in acquired aplastic anemia. Across the study: Sorting CD4+ and CD8+ cells gave DNA averaging approximately 2.9 ug.

Study-level points and caveats: Sharing between patients and controls was observed for around 30 CD8+ CDR3 sequences.

Previously, flow cytometry had revealed CD8+CD57+ cell expansion in the patients chosen for sequencing. The cohort consisted entirely of patients having severe acquired aplastic anemia. Genomic DNA, the template, was used for profiling of the TCR beta VDJ and CDR3. TCRdb redid the calling of the reads with MiXCR, one entry per CDR3 protein. This sample yields about 260,000 distinct CDR3 sequences, of which approximately 86% are seen a single time; around 40% belongs to the top ten. About this clonotype: As yet, its antigen is unknown.

Germline V gene data show CDR1 as SGDLS and CDR2 as YYNGEE. Trimming cost V 4 bases and J 14 bases, with 22 bases left between them. The CDR3 sequence is 14 residues long. The TCR was taken from a human donor with aplastic anemia. Sequencing was done on a sample of sorted CD4+, CD8+, or CD8+CD57+ T cells (not recorded which) from PBMCs. The V and J genes are TRBV9 and TRBJ2-1; D might be TRBD2 (7 bases). CDR3 sequence (DNA): TGTGCCAGCAGCCCGGGAGGACAGATTACGGATAAGTTCTTC. It codes for CASSPGGQITDKFF.